This note documents a single T cell receptor (beta chain) sequence. The record originates from a study of shared clonotypes between healthy human individuals. An assay was performed, and its level was deep. Sequenced by immunoSEQ multiplex PCR; TCRdb stores in-frame clones only, minus some. The sample lists about 490,000 clones, roughly 78% occurring once. The CDR3 is made up of 15 amino acids. In germline, CDR1 is MDHEN, CDR2 SYDVKM. Trimming took 2 bases from V and 0 from J, leaving 11 bases between them. The clonotype was recovered from a woman between 40 and 55 years old in good health. Some clones in this sample may be carry-over from other donors' samples. The source material was PBMCs. V usage is TRBV28 and J usage is TRBJ2-7; D may correspond to TRBD1 or TRBD2 (5 bases each). The chain's CDR3 is CASSLLAGSSYEQYF. The DNA of the CDR3 is TGTGCCAGCAGTTTACTTGCAGGGAGCTCCTACGAGCAGTACTTC.